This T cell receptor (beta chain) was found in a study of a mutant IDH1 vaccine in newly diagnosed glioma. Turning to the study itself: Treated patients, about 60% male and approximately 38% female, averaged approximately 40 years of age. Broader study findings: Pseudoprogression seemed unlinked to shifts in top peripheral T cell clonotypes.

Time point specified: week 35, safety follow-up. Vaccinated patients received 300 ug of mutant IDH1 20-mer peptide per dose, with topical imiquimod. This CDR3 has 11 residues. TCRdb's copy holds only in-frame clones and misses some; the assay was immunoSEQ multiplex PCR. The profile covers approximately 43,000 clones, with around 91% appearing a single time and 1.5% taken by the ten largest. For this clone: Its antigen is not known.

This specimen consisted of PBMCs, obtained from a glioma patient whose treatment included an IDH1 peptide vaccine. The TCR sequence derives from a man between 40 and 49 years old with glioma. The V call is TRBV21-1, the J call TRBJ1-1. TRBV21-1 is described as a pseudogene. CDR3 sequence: CASSPGAEAFF. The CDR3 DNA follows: TGTGCCAGCAGCCCGGGGGCTGAAGCTTTCTTT.